This T cell receptor (beta chain) originates from a study of beta chain features in type 1 diabetes. What was sequenced were expressed TCRB transcripts, since all of the isolated RNA had been reverse transcribed. Sequencing was performed with immunoSEQ multiplex PCR; in TCRdb, only in-frame clones are kept and a portion is missing. Here the sample spans about 150,000 clones, over 8.5% being singletons. This clone has a handful of counts. The antigen is not known. Based on CD45RO/CCR7/CD25/CD127/CD95/CD27, CD4+ regulatory, stem cell-like memory, naive and central memory cells were sorted. Overall study findings and caveats: There was a possibility that cDNA sequencing over-represented cells with high TCR expression.

Germline loops: CDR1 MNHNS, CDR2 SASEGT. V lost 4 bases to trimming and J lost 8 bases, with 8 bases between them. This CDR3 contains 11 residues. The chain couples TRBV6-1 to TRBJ1-2; D unresolved. The sample taken for sequencing was central memory CD4+ T cells from blood. This clonotype was obtained from a man aged 18 to 29 in good health. The CDR3 DNA reads TGTGCCAGCAGTGGGCAGGACGGCTACACCTTC. Its protein is CASSGQDGYTF.